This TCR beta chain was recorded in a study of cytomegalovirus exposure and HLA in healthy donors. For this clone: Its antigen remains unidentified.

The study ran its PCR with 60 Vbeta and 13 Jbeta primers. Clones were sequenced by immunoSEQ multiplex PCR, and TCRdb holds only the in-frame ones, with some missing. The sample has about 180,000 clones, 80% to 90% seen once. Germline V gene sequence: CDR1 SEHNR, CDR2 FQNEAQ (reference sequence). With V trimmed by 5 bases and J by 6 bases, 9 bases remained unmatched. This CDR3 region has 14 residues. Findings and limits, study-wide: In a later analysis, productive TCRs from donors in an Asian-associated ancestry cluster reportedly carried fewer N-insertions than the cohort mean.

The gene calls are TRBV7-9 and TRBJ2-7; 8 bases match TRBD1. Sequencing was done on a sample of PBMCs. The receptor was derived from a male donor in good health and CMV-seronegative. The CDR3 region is CASSPPDRASEQYF. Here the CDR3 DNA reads TGTGCCAGCAGCCCCCCGGACAGGGCAAGCGAGCAGTACTTC.